This T cell receptor beta chain was profiled in a study of OX40 agonist ivuxolimab in advanced cancers. Across the whole study: Dose-escalation patients had hepatocellular carcinoma, melanoma, renal cell or head and neck cancer.

The CDR3 is 15 amino acids. The V gene's germline CDR1 is MNHEY and CDR2 SVGAGI. Trimming cost V 8 bases and J 4 bases; bases outside gene matches: 6. The table came from immunoSEQ multiplex PCR; TCRdb's copy has only in-frame clones and leaves some out. The sample records tens of thousands of clones, 75% to 90% being singletons. The chain employs TRBV6-5 and TRBJ2-2; 11 bases are shared with TRBD2. The specimen comprised CD4+ or CD8+ T cells sorted from blood, sampled in a trial of the OX40 agonist ivuxolimab. The clonotype originates from an adult with an advanced solid tumor such as melanoma, head and neck, liver or kidney cancer. This CDR3 reads CASWRTSGFTGELFF. CDR3 DNA sequence: TGTGCCAGCTGGCGGACTAGCGGGTTCACCGGGGAGCTGTTTTTT.